This T cell receptor (beta chain) was documented in a study of cytomegalovirus exposure and HLA in healthy donors (dated by TCRdb to about 2017). Background on the whole study: According to a later analysis, the approximately 130 validation repertoires were produced on the same platform as the approximately 690 repertoires of the first cohort. Besides the first cohort of 500 to 700 subjects, a separate validation cohort made up of 120 different subjects was used. To predict cytomegalovirus infection status, the study brought together high-throughput TCR immunosequencing, statistical association of individual TCRs with disease status, and machine learning. The study aimed to test whether cataloging public T cell receptors could reveal signatures of past pathogen exposure.

The library was generated by the immunoSEQ multiplex PCR assay. The study's own analysis went as follows. A statistical classification framework was built to diagnose cytomegalovirus status from the catalog of TCR beta chain sequences. This immuneACCESS table, as held by TCRdb, lists in-frame sequences with V and J called but not all clones. Of the missing ones, under half trace to an unresolved V gene in checked studies; the others have no known cause. Clonal size and the V and J genes are those of that table, whereas D and trimming came from the DNA. The sample has 200,000 to 250,000 clones on record, approximately 80% of them singletons. Roughly 13% of the sample belongs to the ten largest clones. On the study overall, not on this receptor specifically: The study listed approximately 150 TCR beta chains as associated with cytomegalovirus. A later analysis found that TCRs clustered in the first cohort also tended to co-occur in the approximately 120 validation repertoires, with 94% of cluster scores above 0. According to the authors, the approach could potentially be generalized to other disease states and immunological phenotypes. All 110 or so repertoires were used to score co-occurrence in the validation cohort in a later analysis, because that analysis had no HLA typing for the cohort. Across donors, most TCR sequences were observed very rarely, whereas some public TCRs were present in many individuals. In vitro tests confirmed that a few of the cytomegalovirus-associated TCR beta chains recognize cytomegalovirus antigens. Cytomegalovirus status was reported to be diagnosed by the classifier with high specificity and sensitivity in both the original and validation cohorts.

A note on this clone: Its antigen remains undetermined. There are no base qualities to consult, and no much larger clone falls within one base.

The donors belonged to the validation cohort of over a hundred subjects, which was separate from the roughly 680-subject first cohort. The CDR3 sequence holds 16 residues, the cysteine and phenylalanine included. The entry retains the CDR3 DNA only, 48 bases that are in frame from base 1. Trimming removed 2 bases from V and 0 bases from J; the gene matches leave 6 bases unexplained. CDR1 and CDR2, looked up from the germline V gene (reference sequence), are PRHDT and FYEKMQ. Sequencing was carried out using PBMCs. The chain links TRBV13 with TRBJ1-1; 7 bases in between match TRBD1. The TCR sequence derives from a woman in her thirties in good health and CMV-seropositive. The sequence in DNA is TGTGCCAGCAGCTTAATTAGACAGGGCATGAACACTGAAGCTTTCTTT. It translates to CASSLIRQGMNTEAFF.